The sequence of this T cell receptor beta chain was determined in a study of cytomegalovirus exposure and HLA in healthy donors. Measured with immunoSEQ multiplex PCR; TCRdb has only the in-frame clones, and not every one. The profile shows 260,000 or so clones, roughly 88% of them singletons. Broader study findings: First-cohort TCR clusters were later found to tend to co-occur in the 120 or so validation repertoires. While the bulk of TCR sequences proved rare, some public TCRs turned up in many donors.

The V and J ends lost 0 bases and 12 bases respectively, with 12 bases between them. The CDR3 sequence is 13 residues long. The V gene's germline CDR1 is LGHNA and CDR2 YSLEER. Turning to this clone: Its antigen is undetermined.

The gene calls are TRBV4-3 and TRBJ2-1, with D possibly being TRBD1 or TRBD2 (5 bases each). The specimen sequenced was PBMCs. This TCR came from a woman in her thirties in good health and CMV-seronegative. CDR3 sequence: CASSQDFSGAQFF. CDR3 in DNA: TGCGCCAGCAGCCAAGACTTCTCCGGGGCGCAGTTCTTC.